Listed below are T cell receptor beta chains from one sample, sequenced in a study of T cells in pancreatic ductal adenocarcinoma. Only in-frame clones appear in the TCRdb table, and some are missing; sequencing was by immunoSEQ multiplex PCR. The sample lists more than 85,000 clones, roughly 95% occurring once. The sample consisted of PBMCs. These receptors came from a human donor with pancreatic ductal adenocarcinoma. Each CDR3 is given with its conserved first and last residue. Each record gives: D gene, clone size, J gene, V gene, CDR3 protein, CDR3 DNA. The D gene is left open where the match is weak. Size tells how often a clone was seen (once, few, many) or the class of an expanded clone, and some rows leave it out.

-,once,TRBJ1-4,TRBV5-6,CASSLDRRNEKLFF,TGTGCCAGCAGCTTGGACAGGCGAAATGAAAAACTGTTTTTT
-,once,TRBJ2-3,TRBV7-8,CASSLGGPSTDTQYF,TGTGCCAGCAGCTTAGGGGGCCCTAGCACAGATACGCAGTATTTT
-,-,TRBJ2-5,TRBV4-1,CASSQESTSPNGKTQYF,TGCGCCAGCAGCCAAGAATCTACTAGCCCCAACGGGAAGACCCAGTACTTC
-,-,TRBJ2-5,TRBV6-6,CASSSGDETQYF,TGTGCCAGCAGTTCGGGGGATGAGACCCAGTACTTC
-,-,TRBJ2-2,TRBV7-6,CASSLSVSDTGELFF,TGTGCCAGCAGCCTTAGCGTCTCGGACACCGGGGAGCTGTTTTTT
-,-,TRBJ1-1,TRBV11-1,CASSLDRQGHRRMNTEAFF,TGTGCCAGCAGCTTAGACCGTCAGGGCCACAGGCGGATGAACACTGAAGCTTTCTTT
TRBD2,-,TRBJ2-7,TRBV7-6,CASSLAGLAGGREQYF,TGTGCCAGCAGCTTGGCGGGGTTAGCGGGAGGGCGTGAGCAGTACTTC
-,-,TRBJ2-3,TRBV7-9,CASSLVGGQAHTDTQYF,TGTGCCAGCAGCTTAGTGGGTGGGCAGGCCCACACAGATACGCAGTATTTT
-,-,TRBJ2-3,TRBV5-1,CASYNSDTQYF,TGCGCCAGCTACAATAGCGATACGCAGTATTTT
TRBD2,-,TRBJ2-1,TRBV7-6,CASSLALTSGRENEQFF,TGTGCCAGCAGCTTGGCCTTGACTAGCGGGAGGGAGAATGAGCAGTTCTTC
TRBD2,-,TRBJ2-2,TRBV9,CASSVASGHTGELFF,TGTGCCAGCAGCGTCGCTAGCGGTCACACCGGGGAGCTGTTTTTT
TRBD1,-,TRBJ1-4,TRBV5-1,CASSSGQGSEKLFF,TGCGCCAGCAGCTCCGGACAGGGGAGTGAAAAACTGTTTTTT
-,-,TRBJ2-7,TRBV19,CASSISTEGGYEQYF,TGTGCCAGTAGTATAAGTACCGAAGGGGGTTACGAGCAGTACTTC
-,-,TRBJ2-2,TRBV5-1,CASSFPEAGELFF,TGCGCCAGCAGCTTCCCCGAGGCCGGGGAGCTGTTTTTT
TRBD2,-,TRBJ2-5,TRBV6-1,CASGREGPETQYF,TGTGCCAGCGGGCGGGAGGGCCCCGAGACCCAGTACTTC
TRBD2,-,TRBJ2-7,TRBV7-3,CASSLTSGPYEQYF,TGTGCCAGCAGCTTGACTAGCGGGCCGTACGAGCAGTACTTC
TRBD1,-,TRBJ2-7,TRBV19,CASSLTGTYEQYF,TGTGCCAGTAGCTTGACAGGGACCTACGAGCAGTACTTC